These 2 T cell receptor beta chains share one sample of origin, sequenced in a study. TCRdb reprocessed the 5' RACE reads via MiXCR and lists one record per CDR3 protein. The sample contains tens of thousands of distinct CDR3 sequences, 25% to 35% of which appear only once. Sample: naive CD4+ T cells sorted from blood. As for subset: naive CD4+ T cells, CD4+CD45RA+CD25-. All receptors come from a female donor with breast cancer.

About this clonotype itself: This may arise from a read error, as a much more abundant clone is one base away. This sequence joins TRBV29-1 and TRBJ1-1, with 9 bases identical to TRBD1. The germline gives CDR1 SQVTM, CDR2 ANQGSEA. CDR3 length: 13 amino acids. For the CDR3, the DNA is TGCAGCGCCAACAGGGGGCTTGACACTGGAGCTTTCTTT. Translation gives CSANRGLDTGAFF.

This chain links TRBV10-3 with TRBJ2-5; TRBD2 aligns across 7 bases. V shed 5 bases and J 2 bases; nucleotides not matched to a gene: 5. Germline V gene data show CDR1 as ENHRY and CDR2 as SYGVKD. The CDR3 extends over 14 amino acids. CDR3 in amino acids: CAISSSSGQETQYF. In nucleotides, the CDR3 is TGTGCCATCAGTAGTTCTAGCGGACAAGAGACCCAGTACTTC.